This T cell receptor beta chain came from a study of T cells expressing NK-cell markers. One entry per CDR3 protein, without DNA, is what TCRdb gives after re-calling the 5' RACE reads. The repertoire table contains approximately 440,000 distinct CDR3 sequences. CDR1 and CDR2 (germline): SGDLS, YYNGEE. CDR3 length: 19 residues. Regarding this clonotype: Its antigen is not known.

General study points: Where several donors were concerned, these clonotypes also led the CD3+CD56-NKG2C+ fraction.

This receptor was identified in a woman aged 50 to 60 in good health. Sample: blood T cells: a sorted CD56 or NKG2C T cell subset, CD4+ or CD8+ T cells, or bulk PBMC T cells (not recorded which). The chain uses TRBV9 and TRBJ2-6; as DNA is missing, the TRBD1 call by TCRdb cannot be tested. CDR3 loop: CASSAPSGQGVSGANVLTF.